Following are 32 T cell receptor beta chains from one sample sequenced in a study of OX40 agonist ivuxolimab in advanced cancers. Sequencing was performed with immunoSEQ multiplex PCR; in TCRdb, only in-frame clones are kept and a portion is missing. The data show tens of thousands of clones, with 81% seen just once and 5.5% to 7% held by the top ten. The sample in question was CD4+ or CD8+ T cells sorted from blood, obtained in a trial of the OX40 agonist ivuxolimab. These receptor sequences come from an adult with an advanced solid tumor such as melanoma, head and neck, liver or kidney cancer.

The rearrangement links TRBV5-4 to TRBJ1-4; unclear D gene. This CDR3 has 15 residues. Trimming removed 0 bases from V and 2 bases from J, with 8 bases in between. CDR1 is SGHNT and CDR2 is YYREEE in the germline V gene (reference sequence). Written as DNA, the CDR3 is TGTGCCAGCAGCTTGGAGGCAGGTACTAATGAAAAACTGTTTTTT. It codes for CASSLEAGTNEKLFF.

This clone was detected only a few times. The V gene is TRBV4-1, the J gene TRBJ1-5; no firm D call. V lost 0 bases to trimming and J lost 4 bases, with 7 bases between them. CDR1 is MGHRA, CDR2 YSYEKL, per germline. This CDR3 contains 14 residues. The CDR3 reads CASSQDVGNQPQHF. The CDR3, as DNA: TGCGCCAGCAGCCAAGATGTGGGGAATCAGCCCCAGCATTTT.

The J gene is TRBJ2-3, the V gene TRBV7-2; D may be TRBD2 (6 bases). The ends were cut back, 5 bases at V and 6 bases at J, with 12 bases in the middle. Germline CDR1 SGHTA, CDR2 FQGNSA. The CDR3 runs 13 residues. The CDR3: CASSPRDSDTQYF. The CDR3 bases are TGTGCCAGCAGCCCCCGGGACTCGGATACGCAGTATTTT.

J is TRBJ2-3 and V is TRBV27; unclear D gene. There are 15 residues in the CDR3. V shed 5 bases and J shed 2 bases, with 14 bases lying between them. The germline V gene encodes CDR1 MNHEY and CDR2 SMNVEV (reference sequence). CDR3 nucleotide sequence: TGTGCCAGCAGTCCTCGGTTTGGAGTCACAGATACGCAGTATTTT. As protein: CASSPRFGVTDTQYF.

The rearrangement joins TRBV7-9 to TRBJ1-1, with D perhaps matching TRBD1 (5 bases). V dropped 5 bases and J dropped 8 bases, with 18 bases sitting between them. Germline V lookup: CDR1 SEHNR, CDR2 FQNEAQ (reference sequence). The CDR3 runs to 14 residues. The CDR3 DNA reads as TGTGCCAGCAGCGTCGGACAAGGGCTCGCCGAAGCTTTCTTT. Translated, it gives CASSVGQGLAEAFF.

The gene calls are TRBV5-5 and TRBJ1-5; perhaps TRBD1 as D (5 bases). Germline V gene data show CDR1 as SGHKS and CDR2 as YYEKEE (reference sequence). V was trimmed by 4 bases and J by 5 bases, leaving 13 bases between them. This CDR3 has 14 residues. CDR3 loop: CASSPDSIYQPQHF. The CDR3 DNA follows: TGTGCCAGCAGCCCTGACAGTATCTATCAGCCCCAGCATTTT. Using reference TRBV5-5 and TRBJ1-5 for the parts outside the CDR3, the full variable domain is DAGVTQSPTHLIKTRGQQVTLRCSPISGHKSVSWYQQVLGQGPQFIFQYYEKEERGRGNFPDRFSARQFPNYSSELNVNALLLGDSALYLCASSPDSIYQPQHFGDGTRLSIL.

This clone was counted between two and nine times. The DNA for the CDR3 is TGTGCCAGCAGTCCCACACCAGGGAGCAATCAGCCCCAGCATTTT. Translation: CASSPTPGSNQPQHF. This sequence joins TRBV27 and TRBJ1-5; D may be TRBD1 (5 bases). V lost 5 bases to trimming and J lost 1 base, with 12 bases between them. Germline V gene lookup returns CDR1 MNHEY and CDR2 SMNVEV (reference sequence). The CDR3 consists of 15 residues.

This clone appeared once. CDR3 DNA sequence: TGTGCCAGTAGTATAGTAGGGAGGGACAGAAGTACAAGTGAAGCTTTCTTT. This codes for CASSIVGRDRSTSEAFF. The chain couples TRBV19 to TRBJ1-1; 7 positions match TRBD1. V shed 1 base, J shed 7 bases, and the junction held 15 bases outside the gene matches. The length of the CDR3 is 17 residues. Germline CDR1 reads LNHDA; CDR2 reads SQIVND (reference sequence).

The chain recombines TRBV5-4 with TRBJ1-2; tentative D call: TRBD1 (5 bases). Per the germline V gene, CDR1 is SGHNT and CDR2 is YYREEE (reference sequence). The CDR3 runs 13 residues. V gave up 2 bases and J gave up 4 bases, with 9 bases separating them. The CDR3 region is CASSFQGGYGYTF. CDR3 DNA sequence: TGTGCCAGCAGCTTTCAGGGTGGCTATGGCTACACCTTC. The whole variable domain, remainder taken from reference TRBV5-4 and TRBJ1-2, is ETGVTQSPTHLIKTRGQQVTLRCSSQSGHNTVSWYQQALGQGPQFIFQYYREEENGRGNFPPRFSGLQFPNYSSELNVNALELDDSALYLCASSFQGGYGYTFGSGTRLTVV.

The chain recombines TRBV5-6 with TRBJ1-5; D remains unclear. Trimming took 0 bases from V and 4 from J, leaving 11 bases between them. The CDR3 loop spans 15 amino acids. The germline gives CDR1 SGHDT, CDR2 YYEEEE. The CDR3 is CASSLGRAVNQPQHF. CDR3 nucleotides: TGTGCCAGCAGCTTGGGTAGGGCTGTAAATCAGCCCCAGCATTTT. Filled out from reference TRBV5-6 and TRBJ1-5, the complete variable domain reads DAGVTQSPTHLIKTRGQQVTLRCSPKSGHDTVSWYQQALGQGPQFIFQYYEEEERQRGNFPDRFSGHQFPNYSSELNVNALLLGDSALYLCASSLGRAVNQPQHFGDGTRLSIL.

CDR3 sequence (DNA): TGTGCCAGCACAGCGGGAGCTTACAATGAGCAGTTCTTC. Protein product: CASTAGAYNEQFF. The chain links TRBV2 to TRBJ2-1; TRBD2 aligns across 8 bases. V trimming: 7 bases; J trimming: 4 bases; junction bases outside the gene matches: 3. The CDR3 extends over 13 amino acids. In germline, CDR1 is SNHLY, CDR2 FYNNEI.

In its sample, this clone was seen a few times. The chain combines TRBV4-2 with TRBJ1-2; 7 bases are a match to TRBD1. With V trimmed by 3 bases and J by 5 bases, 6 bases remained unmatched. CDR1 is LGHNA and CDR2 is YNFKEQ in the germline V gene. This CDR3 comprises 14 residues. The CDR3 loop reads CASSHAETGYGYTF. Written as DNA, the CDR3 is TGTGCCAGCAGCCATGCCGAGACAGGGTATGGCTACACCTTC.

The V call is TRBV29-1, the J call TRBJ1-3; D unclear. This CDR3 has 15 amino acids. CDR1 and CDR2 from the germline V gene are SQVTM and ANQGSEA. V shed 7 bases and J shed 0 bases, with 16 bases lying between them. The CDR3 DNA is TGCAGCGCCTTAGGACCGACCAGCTCTGGAAACACCATATATTTT. Amino acids: CSALGPTSSGNTIYF.

This clone was seen just once. This chain uses TRBV27 with TRBJ1-2, with TRBD1 matching over 11 bases. Germline CDR1 reads MNHEY; CDR2 reads SMNVEV (reference sequence). The CDR3 covers 15 residues. V dropped 5 bases and J dropped 4; count of bases not matched to a gene: 6. CDR3 coding DNA: TGTGCCAGCAGTCCAGGGACAGGGGGAACCTATGGCTACACCTTC. Encoded protein: CASSPGTGGTYGYTF.

V gene TRBV4-3 combines with J gene TRBJ2-7; D remains unclear. From germline, CDR1 is LGHNA and CDR2 YSLEER. This CDR3 has 15 amino acids. V lost 0 bases and J lost 3, with 12 bases in between. The CDR3 DNA sequence: TGCGCCAGCAGCCAAGAGAGCATGGGCTACTACGAGCAGTACTTC. Its translation is CASSQESMGYYEQYF.

This clone was found a few times. The rearrangement uses TRBV5-6 and TRBJ2-7; TRBD1 agrees at 10 bases. Germline V gives CDR1 SGHDT, CDR2 YYEEEE. Trimming took 4 bases from V and 6 from J; bases not matched to a gene: 7. The CDR3 is made up of 14 amino acids. The CDR3 DNA follows: TGTGCCAGCAGCCCGGGACAGGGGATCGGCGAGCAGTACTTC. Translation gives CASSPGQGIGEQYF.

The sample holds one count of this clone. The DNA for the CDR3 is TGTGCCAGCAGCTTGGCGTTAGCGGGGACCTACGAGCAGTACTTC. This gives the protein CASSLALAGTYEQYF. V gene TRBV5-5 combines with J gene TRBJ2-7; TRBD2 agrees at 8 bases. The J segment lost 2 bases and the V segment lost 0 bases, leaving 4 bases of the junction unmatched. This CDR3 spans 15 amino acids. The germline V gene encodes CDR1 SGHKS and CDR2 YYEKEE (reference sequence).

This chain joins TRBV11-2 and TRBJ1-1, with 9 bases identical to TRBD1. Germline V gives CDR1 SGHAT, CDR2 FQNNGV. There are 14 residues in the CDR3. The junction had 6 bases not matched to a gene; V was cut back by 6 bases and J by 4 bases. The CDR3 DNA is TGTGCCAGCAGAACAACAGGGGGCGTCACTGAAGCTTTCTTT. As protein: CASRTTGGVTEAFF.

The genes are TRBV27 and TRBJ2-1; TRBD1 matches 7 bases. Germline values: CDR1 MNHEY, CDR2 SMNVEV (reference sequence). V was clipped by 3 bases and J by 1 base; unmatched bases: 6. This CDR3 is 16 amino acids long. In DNA form, the CDR3 reads TGTGCCAGCAGTTTGTCACCGGGACAGTCCTACAATGAGCAGTTCTTC. It translates to CASSLSPGQSYNEQFF.

This chain links TRBV19 with TRBJ1-4; D is uncertain. Looked up from germline, CDR1 is LNHDA and CDR2 is SQIVND (reference sequence). There are 12 residues in the CDR3. Trimming took 5 bases from V and 13 from J, leaving 14 bases between them. The CDR3 bases are TGTGCCAGTAGTCTAGGTTCTTCGACACTGTTTTTT. Protein product: CASSLGSSTLFF.

The chain joins TRBV28 to TRBJ2-6; possible D gene TRBD1, 5 bases. The CDR3 covers 17 residues. Germline V gene data show CDR1 as MDHEN and CDR2 as SYDVKM. Deletions cut 1 base from V and 0 bases from J, with 10 bases between. The CDR3 sequence: CASSLFGAYSGANVLTF. The CDR3 bases are TGTGCCAGCAGTTTATTTGGGGCGTACTCTGGGGCCAACGTCCTGACTTTC.

This clone was counted a few times. This sequence joins TRBV15 and TRBJ1-1; D uncertain. V gave up 0 bases and J gave up 0 bases, with 5 bases separating them. Germline V lookup: CDR1 LNHNV, CDR2 YYDKDF (reference sequence). CDR3 size: 14 residues. The CDR3 nucleotides are TGTGCCACCAGCAGAGATAGGATGAACACTGAAGCTTTCTTT. It encodes CATSRDRMNTEAFF.

The V gene is TRBV11-2, the J gene TRBJ2-2; TRBD2 aligns across 9 bases. The V gene end was trimmed by 6 bases and the J gene end by 3 bases; junction bases not matched to a gene: 8. The germline CDR1 and CDR2 sequences are SGHAT and FQNNGV. The CDR3 covers 16 residues. The CDR3 nucleotides are TGTGCCAGCAGACCCCCCCTAGCGGGGTACACCGGGGAGCTGTTTTTT. Translated: CASRPPLAGYTGELFF.

The rearrangement uses TRBV6-1 and TRBJ2-2; D unresolved. V dropped 8 bases and J dropped 7 bases, with 5 bases sitting between them. The CDR3 totals 10 residues. CDR1 and CDR2 (germline): MNHNS, SASEGT. The DNA for the CDR3 is TGTGCCAGCGAATTCGGGGAGCTGTTTTTT. Protein product: CASEFGELFF.

The chain has TRBV7-9 and TRBJ2-2; TRBD2 aligns across 8 bases. CDR1 is SEHNR, CDR2 FQNEAQ, per germline (reference sequence). Losses at the gene ends were 5 bases for V and 8 bases for J; bases not matched to a gene: 10. This CDR3 comprises 15 residues. The CDR3 protein is CASSPAGGLFGELFF. The CDR3 bases are TGTGCCAGCAGCCCCGCGGGGGGCCTTTTTGGGGAGCTGTTTTTT.

The chain uses TRBV11-2 and TRBJ2-3, with 9 positions matching TRBD2. Germline V gene lookup returns CDR1 SGHAT and CDR2 FQNNGV. The junction had 12 bases not matched to a gene; V was cut back by 4 bases and J by 4 bases. The CDR3 runs 17 residues. CDR3 DNA sequence: TGTGCCAGCAGCTCCGAGCTTCTTAGCGGGAGCCCAGATACGCAGTATTTT. Its translation: CASSSELLSGSPDTQYF.

The chain links TRBV28 to TRBJ1-1, with D unclear. Looked up from germline, CDR1 is MDHEN and CDR2 is SYDVKM. The CDR3 loop spans 14 amino acids. Trimming shortened V by 2 bases and J by 3 bases, and 10 bases separated the two germline ends. CDR3 in amino acids: CASSLGPGYTEAFF. The CDR3, as DNA: TGTGCCAGCAGTTTAGGCCCGGGGTACACTGAAGCTTTCTTT.

This clone appeared once. The CDR3 nucleotides are TGCGCCAGCAGCCAAGTACGGGACTACACCTACGAGCAGTACTTC. Encoded protein: CASSQVRDYTYEQYF. V gene TRBV4-3 combines with J gene TRBJ2-7, with 7 positions matching TRBD2. V shed 1 base, J shed 2 bases, and the junction held 5 bases outside the gene matches. This CDR3 is 15 amino acids long. Germline V gives CDR1 LGHNA, CDR2 YSLEER.

This chain joins TRBV28 and TRBJ1-5; 7 bases line up with TRBD1. The germline V gene encodes CDR1 MDHEN and CDR2 SYDVKM. V dropped 5 bases and J dropped 0; count of bases not matched to a gene: 10. This CDR3 region has 17 residues. CDR3 in DNA: TGTGCCAGCAGTCAGGAGCAGGGGGATTATAGCAATCAGCCCCAGCATTTT. It yields the protein CASSQEQGDYSNQPQHF.

CDR3 sequence reads: CATTGATGTEAFF. The CDR3 DNA is TGTGCCACTACGGGGGCAACGGGCACTGAAGCTTTCTTT. The V call is TRBV10-3, the J call TRBJ1-1, with D possibly TRBD1 on 6 matching bases. Germline V lookup: CDR1 ENHRY, CDR2 SYGVKD. CDR3 size: 13 residues. V was clipped by 10 bases and J by 4 bases, with 16 bases between them.

This clone was seen only once. J is TRBJ1-2 and V is TRBV28, with a weak D call TRBD1 (6 bases). Germline CDR1 reads MDHEN; CDR2 reads SYDVKM. CDR3 size: 17 residues. Trimming left V 1 base short and J 2 bases short, with 17 bases between. The CDR3 reads CASSLFLGASPNYGYTF. As DNA, the CDR3 is TGTGCCAGCAGTTTATTTTTGGGGGCGAGTCCCAACTATGGCTACACCTTC.

This chain connects TRBV29-1 to TRBJ2-1; 8 bases map to TRBD2. V lost 6 bases and J lost 4; bases outside the gene matches: 8. This CDR3 region has 14 residues. Germline V gene sequence: CDR1 SQVTM, CDR2 ANQGSEA. The CDR3 DNA reads TGCAGCGTCCCCGCGCTAGCGGGTTACAATGAGCAGTTCTTC. Protein sequence: CSVPALAGYNEQFF.